This is a list of T cell receptor beta chains from one sample in a study of PD-L1 blockade in urothelial cancer. Produced via immunoSEQ multiplex PCR; TCRdb's table is partial and in-frame only. The profile shows fewer than 65,000 clones, 87% of them singletons. The sequences come from PBMCs, collected around atezolizumab (anti-PD-L1) treatment. The receptors were sampled from an older woman with urothelial cancer. CDR3s include the opening cysteine and the closing phenylalanine or tryptophan. D genes are given only for firm matches. The size field is filled for only some rows; it gives once, few, many or a size class.

v_gene	abundance	d_gene	j_gene	CDR3nt	CDR3aa
TRBV4-3	.	TRBD1	TRBJ2-1	TGCGCCAGCAGCCAAGAAAGAGGGGGCAGCCCCTACAATGAGCAGTTCTTC	CASSQERGGSPYNEQFF
TRBV7-2	.	TRBD2	TRBJ2-5	TGTGCCAGCAGCTTAGGAGGGACTACTCAAGAGACCCAGTACTTC	CASSLGGTTQETQYF
TRBV10-2	few	.	TRBJ2-1	TGCGCCAGCAGTGACACGGGAACCTACAATGAGCAGTTCTTC	CASSDTGTYNEQFF
TRBV5-6	.	.	TRBJ1-1	TGTGCCAGCAGCTTGAATGGAGGGGTCACTGAAGCTTTCTTT	CASSLNGGVTEAFF
TRBV19	.	.	TRBJ2-7	TGTGCCAGTAGTCAAAGGGGGACGAACTACGAGCAGTACTTC	CASSQRGTNYEQYF
TRBV7-9	.	.	TRBJ1-2	TGTGCCAGCAGCTCCACTAGCCGAGTGGGCGGCTACACCTTC	CASSSTSRVGGYTF
TRBV7-9	.	TRBD1	TRBJ2-5	TGTGCCAGCAGCTGGGGGCAGGGGGTCCAAGAGACCCAGTACTTC	CASSWGQGVQETQYF
TRBV7-8	.	TRBD1	TRBJ2-1	TGTGCCAGCAGCTTCGGGACAGGGGGATACAATGAGCAGTTCTTC	CASSFGTGGYNEQFF
TRBV7-2	.	.	TRBJ2-7	TGTGCCAGCAGCTTACCCGTCCAGGTCGAGCAGTTATTC	CASSLPVQVEQLF
TRBV6-5	.	TRBD1	TRBJ1-2	TGTGCCAGCAGCGACAGGGGCCAGGGTGATGGCTACACCTTC	CASSDRGQGDGYTF
TRBV6-4	.	TRBD1	TRBJ2-7	TGTGCCAGCAGTGTGGGGACAGGGGTTTTCCTTTTACAGTACTTC	CASSVGTGVFLLQYF
TRBV19	.	.	TRBJ1-1	TGTGCCAGTAGTATAGGGACAGAGGACACTGAAGCTTTCTTT	CASSIGTEDTEAFF
TRBV7-2	.	.	TRBJ1-4	TGTGCCAGCAGTCCCGGGAGGACCAATGAAAAACTGTTTTTT	CASSPGRTNEKLFF
TRBV7-2	many	.	TRBJ2-2	TGTGCCAGCAGCTTAGGCGGGACAGATCGGCTGTTTTTT	CASSLGGTDRLFF
TRBV29-1	.	TRBD1	TRBJ1-2	TGCAGCGTTGCCACGACAGGGGGCCTCGCCTATGGCTACACCTTC	CSVATTGGLAYGYTF
TRBV10-3	.	.	TRBJ1-4	TGTGCCATCAGTGAGTCGTCAGGGATGAGTGAAAAACTGTTTTTT	CAISESSGMSEKLFF
TRBV12-5	.	.	TRBJ1-2	TGTGCTAGTGACTTACAGGGAACGTCCTATGGCTACACCTTC	CASDLQGTSYGYTF
TRBV6-5	once	TRBD2	TRBJ2-5	TGTGCCAGCAGTTCCGCGGGGGGGTTCCAAGAGACCCAGTACTTC	CASSSAGGFQETQYF
TRBV7-9	.	.	TRBJ1-1	TGTGCCAGCAGCCCGAGCCCCACTGAAGCTTTCTTT	CASSPSPTEAFF
TRBV4-3	once	.	TRBJ2-1	TGCGCCAGCAGCCAAGATCGCGGGCTAGTCAACCCTGAGTACAATGAGCAGTTCTTC	CASSQDRGLVNPEYNEQFF
TRBV5-5	.	TRBD1	TRBJ1-5	TGTGCCAGCAGCTTTCTTCAGGGGGCAGGCAATCAGCCCCAGCATTTT	CASSFLQGAGNQPQHF
TRBV7-6	once	.	TRBJ2-7	TGTGCCAGCAGCTTAGGTTACAATTTAGGGGGGGTAGCCACCTTCTCCGAGCAGTACTTC	CASSLGYNLGGVATFSEQYF
TRBV6-1	.	TRBD2	TRBJ2-2	TGTGCCAGCAGTGAAGCGGGGGGGGGAGCGGGGAACACCGGGGAGCTGTTTTTT	CASSEAGGGAGNTGELFF
TRBV19	.	.	TRBJ2-4	TGTGCCAGTAGTCCCGGACAGAAAAACATTCAGTACTTC	CASSPGQKNIQYF
TRBV15	.	TRBD1	TRBJ2-7	TGTGCCACTAAGACAGGGACCAGCGAGCAGTACTTC	CATKTGTSEQYF
TRBV18	.	.	TRBJ2-6	TGTGCCAGCTCACCACTCCAGGGTTCCGGGGCCAACGTCCTGACTTTC	CASSPLQGSGANVLTF
TRBV18	.	.	TRBJ2-5	TGTGCCAGCTCACCACCTAGTCAAGCGGGTCAAGAGACCCAGTACTTC	CASSPPSQAGQETQYF
TRBV4-3	.	.	TRBJ2-7	TGCGCCAGCAGCCACCCGACAGCCGCCTACGAGCAGTACTTC	CASSHPTAAYEQYF
TRBV7-8	.	TRBD1	TRBJ2-7	TGTGCCAGCAGCTTAACAGGGGGCTACGAGCAGTACTTC	CASSLTGGYEQYF
TRBV7-7	few	.	TRBJ2-7	TGTGCCAGCAGCTTAGCTACCGGTCCACTTTACGAGCAGTACTTC	CASSLATGPLYEQYF
TRBV4-2	once	TRBD1	TRBJ2-1	TGTGCCAGCAGCCAAGAAAGGGGGCCCACTTACAATGAGCAGTTCTTC	CASSQERGPTYNEQFF
TRBV6-4	.	TRBD1	TRBJ2-3	TGTGCCAGCAGAACGACAGGGTCAGATACGCAGTATTTT	CASRTTGSDTQYF
TRBV4-3	.	.	TRBJ2-7	TGCGCCAGCAGCCAAGATACGGACAACTACGAGCAGTACTTC	CASSQDTDNYEQYF
TRBV5-1	.	.	TRBJ2-7	TGCGCCAGCAGCTTGGTGACCCCTTTGGGGGCGGATTGGTACGAGCAGTACTTC	CASSLVTPLGADWYEQYF
TRBV19	once	TRBD1	TRBJ2-2	TGTGCCAGTAGTACGGGGACAGGCTCCCTCGGGGAGCTGTTTTTT	CASSTGTGSLGELFF
TRBV29-1	once	TRBD1	TRBJ2-5	TGCAGCGTTGAGTTCCGGGACAGCGTTTTCCAAGCGACCCAGTACTTC	CSVEFRDSVFQATQYF
TRBV7-2	.	.	TRBJ2-1	TGTGCCAGCAGCTTCTTAGGGAGCTCCTACAATGAGCAGTTCTTC	CASSFLGSSYNEQFF